The clone carrying this T cell receptor (beta chain) has only a few counts. The CDR3 loop spans 13 amino acids. V was clipped by 8 bases and J by 2 bases, with 12 bases between them. This entry is derived from a study of T-cell reconstitution after alpha-beta-depleted transplantation in children. Unique molecular identifiers were incorporated when the TCRbeta library was constructed. TCRdb re-called the PCR reads with MiXCR, one entry per CDR3 protein. Among around 400,000 distinct CDR3 sequences listed, around 21% were seen once. The TCR sequence derives from a human donor who donated a stem cell graft to a child with acute myeloid leukemia. The chain carries TRBV12-3 or TRBV12-4 and TRBJ2-5; D remains ambiguous. This material consisted of PBMCs from the stem cell graft donor, taken from the stem cell graft. The CDR3: CASASLGQETQYF. CDR3 nucleotides: TGTGCCAGCGCAAGCCTGGGGCAAGAGACCCAGTACTTC.